Detailed here is one TCR beta chain. These data originate in a study of blood T cell repertoires in COVID-19. In the study's own analysis: Reference gene primer amplification gave estimated nucleated cell counts. Using immunoSEQ multiplex PCR, the repertoire was profiled, and TCRdb retains in-frame clones only, with some absent. V, J and clone size reflect that table, while D and trimming were determined from the DNA. The table lists over 400,000 clones, around 85% of them singletons. Germline values: CDR1 SGHVS, CDR2 FNYEAQ. The CDR3 covers 16 residues. V lost 0 bases, J lost 7 bases, and 15 bases lay in between.

The sequenced material came from PBMCs or T cells enriched from blood (not recorded which). The clonotype originates from a woman aged 60-70 years who had recovered from COVID-19. V and J are TRBV7-6 and TRBJ1-4; possible D gene TRBD1, 6 bases. The chain's CDR3 is CASSLAPRGAAEKLFF. In DNA form, the CDR3 reads TGTGCCAGCAGCTTAGCCCCCCGGGGGGCCGCTGAAAAACTGTTTTTT.